This TCR beta chain was recorded in a study of somatic mutations in cytotoxic T cells in rheumatoid arthritis. CDR1 and CDR2 (germline): MNHEY, SMNVEV (reference sequence). The CDR3 is 14 residues long. The V end lost 7 bases, the J end lost 5 bases, and 15 bases lay between the germline ends. The table came from immunoSEQ multiplex PCR; TCRdb's copy has only in-frame clones and leaves some out. Of some 16,000 clones detected, about 85% appear once; the ten largest clones hold 10%. The chain uses TRBV27 and TRBJ2-1; possible D gene TRBD2, 5 bases. This TCR derives from an adult with rheumatoid arthritis. Sequencing used CD8+ T cells sorted from blood. Here the CDR3 DNA reads TGTGCCAGCATGGGGTTGGTCGGGAACAATGAGCAGTTCTTC. It specifies CASMGLVGNNEQFF.